A single sample is the source of the 22 T cell receptor beta chains below, sequenced in a study of cytomegalovirus exposure and HLA in healthy donors. Primers for the PCR totalled 60 Vbeta and 13 Jbeta. Here immunoSEQ multiplex PCR was the method, and the copy in TCRdb shows in-frame clones only, minus some. This sample carries more than 150,000 clones, about three quarters of them seen once, and the ten largest clones take 6.5% to 8.5%. What was sequenced was PBMCs. The source of these receptors is a woman in her forties in good health and CMV-seropositive.

A few counts support this clone. This chain joins TRBV2 and TRBJ1-2; 9 bases are a match to TRBD1. The CDR3 length is 12 residues. Losses at the gene ends were 8 bases for V and 8 bases for J; bases not matched to a gene: 6. The germline gives CDR1 SNHLY, CDR2 FYNNEI. This CDR3 is CASDGTGYGYTF. DNA for the CDR3: TGTGCCAGCGACGGGACAGGGTACGGCTACACCTTC.

The gene calls are TRBV10-3 and TRBJ2-2, with TRBD1 matching 9 bases. Trimming took 4 bases from V and 7 from J; bases not matched to a gene: 7. The CDR3 extends over 15 amino acids. The germline V gene has CDR1 ENHRY and CDR2 SYGVKD. CDR3 nucleotide sequence: TGTGCCATCAGTGGTCGGGACAGGGCGAACGGGGAGCTGTTTTTT. Its protein product is CAISGRDRANGELFF.

CDR3 sequence (DNA): TGTGCCAGCAGCTTACGATACAGGGAATGGAAGGGCTACACCTTC. Its translation: CASSLRYREWKGYTF. The V gene is TRBV7-2, the J gene TRBJ1-2, with D tentatively TRBD1 (6 bases). Trimming shortened V by 2 bases and J by 8 bases, and 18 bases separated the two germline ends. This CDR3 is built from 15 residues. CDR1 SGHTA and CDR2 FQGNSA come from the germline V gene.

V usage is TRBV7-2 and J usage is TRBJ2-2; tentatively, D is TRBD1 (5 bases). Germline CDR1 SGHTA, CDR2 FQGNSA. The V and J ends lost 4 bases and 8 bases respectively, with 14 bases between them. The CDR3 consists of 14 residues. CDR3 protein: CASSSARQTGELFF. DNA of the CDR3: TGTGCCAGCAGCTCAGCACGACAGACGGGGGAGCTGTTTTTT. The variable domain in full, completed from reference TRBV7-2 and TRBJ2-2, reads GAGVSQSPSNKVTEKGKDVELRCDPISGHTALYWYRQSLGQGLEFLIYFQGNSAPDKSGLPSDRFSAERTGGSVSTLTIQRTQQEDSAVYLCASSSARQTGELFFGEGSRLTVL.

J is TRBJ2-4 and V is TRBV7-3; a weak D match, TRBD2 (5 bases). The germline CDR1 and CDR2 sequences are SGHTA and FQGTGA. The CDR3 covers 13 residues. The V end lost 2 bases, the J end lost 12 bases, and 14 bases lay between the germline ends. CDR3 residues: CASSLDYPSSQYF. The CDR3 DNA sequence: TGTGCCAGCAGCTTAGATTATCCTAGCAGTCAGTACTTC.

This chain uses TRBV28 with TRBJ1-3, with 7 positions matching TRBD1. CDR1 and CDR2 from the germline V gene are MDHEN and SYDVKM. The CDR3 contains 15 residues. V shed 4 bases and J 3 bases; nucleotides not matched to a gene: 6. The CDR3 nucleotides read TGTGCCAGCAGTTCGTCAGGGGGTCGTGGAAACACCATATATTTT. Its protein is CASSSSGGRGNTIYF.

The rearrangement links TRBV28 to TRBJ2-6; 7 positions match TRBD1. V dropped 2 bases and J dropped 7; count of bases not matched to a gene: 8. The CDR3 totals 16 residues. From germline, CDR1 is MDHEN and CDR2 SYDVKM. The CDR3, as DNA: TGTGCCAGCAGTTTAGTTCAACCAGGGGGAGCCAACGTCCTGACTTTC. Translated: CASSLVQPGGANVLTF. Looking up the rest from reference TRBV28 and TRBJ2-6 gives the full variable domain: DVKVTQSSRYLVKRTGEKVFLECVQDMDHENMFWYRQDPGLGLRLIYFSYDVKMKEKGDIPEGYSVSREKKERFSLILESASTNQTSMYLCASSLVQPGGANVLTFGAGSRLTVL.

The chain is built from TRBV30 and TRBJ1-1; 7 nucleotides align to TRBD1. Losses at the gene ends were 5 bases for V and 2 bases for J; bases not matched to a gene: 8. The CDR3 sequence is 14 residues long. From germline, CDR1 is GTSNPN and CDR2 SVGIG (reference sequence). The CDR3 sequence: CAWHLGTDNTEAFF. CDR3 in DNA: TGTGCCTGGCATCTCGGGACAGATAACACTGAAGCTTTCTTT.

The gene calls are TRBV5-1 and TRBJ1-2; possible D gene TRBD1, 6 bases. This CDR3 is built from 16 residues. Germline V gene data show CDR1 as SGHRS and CDR2 as YFSETQ. The V gene lost 4 bases and the J gene lost 2 bases, with 18 bases spanning the gap. CDR3 sequence (DNA): TGCGCCAGCAGCCCAACCGCGGGGGGCCAGAACTATGGCTACACCTTC. Translating it yields CASSPTAGGQNYGYTF. Together with reference TRBV5-1 and TRBJ1-2, the CDR3 gives the full variable domain: KAGVTQTPRYLIKTRGQQVTLSCSPISGHRSVSWYQQTPGQGLQFLFEYFSETQRNKGNFPGRFSGRQFSNSRSEMNVSTLELGDSALYLCASSPTAGGQNYGYTFGSGTRLTVV.

The chain joins TRBV5-4 to TRBJ2-3, with 7 bases matching TRBD2. The CDR3 runs 15 residues. The V and J ends lost 4 bases and 4 bases, in that order; junction bases with no gene match: 9. Per the germline V gene, CDR1 is SGHNT and CDR2 is YYREEE (reference sequence). Written as DNA, the CDR3 is TGTGCCAGCAGCCCCGAGACTAGCAAGTCAGATACGCAGTATTTT. Translating gives CASSPETSKSDTQYF.

The chain joins TRBV9 to TRBJ2-3, with a tentative D call TRBD2 (5 bases). Germline CDR1 reads SGDLS; CDR2 reads YYNGEE. This CDR3 spans 16 amino acids. The V end was cut by 0 bases, the J end by 2 bases, with 13 bases between. CDR3 nucleotides: TGTGCCAGCAGCGTAGGACATGGACTCTTCACAGATACGCAGTATTTT. Translating it yields CASSVGHGLFTDTQYF.

The gene calls are TRBV7-3 and TRBJ1-5, with D uncertain. The germline gives CDR1 SGHTA, CDR2 FQGTGA. The V and J ends lost 4 bases and 8 bases respectively, with 12 bases between them. CDR3 size: 13 residues. The CDR3 spells CASSYYTGKPQHF. The CDR3 DNA reads as TGTGCCAGCAGCTATTACACGGGGAAGCCCCAGCATTTT.

The chain carries TRBV7-2 and TRBJ2-3; D perhaps matches TRBD1 (5 bases). CDR1 and CDR2 (germline): SGHTA, FQGNSA. The ends were cut back, 6 bases at V and 5 bases at J, with 21 bases in the middle. The CDR3 covers 16 residues. CDR3 region: CASSLRWGQSRDTQYF. The CDR3 nucleotides read TGTGCCAGCAGTCTACGCTGGGGCCAGAGTAGAGATACGCAGTATTTT. The whole variable domain, remainder taken from reference TRBV7-2 and TRBJ2-3, is GAGVSQSPSNKVTEKGKDVELRCDPISGHTALYWYRQSLGQGLEFLIYFQGNSAPDKSGLPSDRFSAERTGGSVSTLTIQRTQQEDSAVYLCASSLRWGQSRDTQYFGPGTRLTVL.

Concerning this clone: One junction end does not reproduce the germline sequence, and a read error may be involved. The genes are TRBV5-1 and TRBJ1-1; no clear D gene. CDR3 length equals 15 residues. The germline V gene has CDR1 SGHRS and CDR2 YFSETQ. CDR3 in amino acids: CANSVGSETAPEAFF. The CDR3 nucleotides read TGCGCCAACAGCGTGGGCTCAGAGACTGCTCCGGAAGCTTTCTTT. The entire variable domain, with the rest obtained from reference TRBV5-1 and TRBJ1-1, is as follows: KAGVTQTPRYLIKTRGQQVTLSCSPISGHRSVSWYQQTPGQGLQFLFEYFSETQRNKGNFPGRFSGRQFSNSRSEMNVSTLELGDSALYLCANSVGSETAPEAFFGQGTRLTVV.

V and J are TRBV6-5 and TRBJ1-2; D is undetermined. Germline CDR1 and CDR2: MNHEY and SVGAGI. Trimming removed 6 bases at V and 0 bases at J, with 14 bases between. The CDR3 spans 15 residues. The CDR3: CASSLSGQANYGYTF. In DNA, the CDR3 is TGTGCCAGCAGCCTTTCCGGTCAAGCTAACTATGGCTACACCTTC.

Turning to this clone: The junction does not match germline at one end; this may be a read error. The chain couples TRBV6-6 to TRBJ1-2, with TRBD1 identical over 8 bases. The CDR3 contains 15 residues. Germline-derived CDR1 and CDR2 are MNHNY and SVGAGI (reference sequence). The CDR3 sequence: CASTLTGGENYVYTF. CDR3 nucleotides: TGTGCCAGCACGTTAACAGGGGGAGAGAACTATGTCTACACCTTC.

The V call is TRBV6-1, the J call TRBJ1-2, with TRBD1 as a possible D gene (6 bases). V lost 2 bases to trimming and J lost 5 bases, with 21 bases between them. Germline-derived CDR1 and CDR2 are MNHNS and SASEGT. The CDR3 spans 17 residues. The CDR3 reads CASSETSDSLFRYGYTF. In DNA, the CDR3 is TGTGCCAGCAGTGAAACTTCGGACAGCCTCTTCCGATATGGCTACACCTTC.

The CDR3, as DNA: TGTGCCAGCAGTCCGGGGACAGTCGTCTATGGCTACACCTTC. This gives the protein CASSPGTVVYGYTF. The V and J genes are TRBV2 and TRBJ1-2; TRBD1 matches 7 bases. From germline, CDR1 is SNHLY and CDR2 FYNNEI. The CDR3 contains 14 residues. Trimming took 5 bases from V and 4 from J; bases not matched to a gene: 7.

The V gene is TRBV11-2, the J gene TRBJ1-1; D is unclear. The length of the CDR3 is 15 residues. The germline V and J ends were trimmed by 1 base and 4 bases, with 13 bases remaining between them. Germline assignment: CDR1 SGHAT and CDR2 FQNNGV. This chain's CDR3 is CASSLGIEGSTEAFF. CDR3 nucleotides: TGTGCCAGCAGCTTAGGCATCGAGGGCAGCACTGAAGCTTTCTTT.

V and J are TRBV25-1 and TRBJ1-2; TRBD1 matches 7 bases. The CDR3 loop spans 13 amino acids. The germline CDR1 and CDR2 sequences are MGHDK and SYGVNS. V shed 6 bases and J 4 bases; nucleotides not matched to a gene: 5. CDR3 loop: CASRGDRVYGYTF. The CDR3 DNA follows: TGTGCCAGCAGAGGGGACAGAGTCTATGGCTACACCTTC.

The chain has TRBV6-1 and TRBJ1-1; 7 bases agree with TRBD1. Looked up from germline, CDR1 is MNHNS and CDR2 is SASEGT. This CDR3 has 15 residues. The trim removed 6 bases at V and 0 bases at J, leaving 7 bases unmatched. CDR3 coding DNA: TGTGCCAGCAGCCGACAGGGCGGCATGAACACTGAAGCTTTCTTT. This sequence encodes CASSRQGGMNTEAFF.

A word on this clone: One junction end disagrees with the germline gene, perhaps due to a read error. The rearrangement links TRBV7-9 to TRBJ2-7, with TRBD2 matching over 10 bases. Per the germline V gene, CDR1 is SEHNR and CDR2 is FQNEAQ (reference sequence). CDR3 length: 16 amino acids. The chain's CDR3 is CSSSPSPGTSVYEQYF. The CDR3 bases are TGTTCCAGCAGCCCCTCGCCTGGGACTAGCGTATACGAGCAGTACTTC.